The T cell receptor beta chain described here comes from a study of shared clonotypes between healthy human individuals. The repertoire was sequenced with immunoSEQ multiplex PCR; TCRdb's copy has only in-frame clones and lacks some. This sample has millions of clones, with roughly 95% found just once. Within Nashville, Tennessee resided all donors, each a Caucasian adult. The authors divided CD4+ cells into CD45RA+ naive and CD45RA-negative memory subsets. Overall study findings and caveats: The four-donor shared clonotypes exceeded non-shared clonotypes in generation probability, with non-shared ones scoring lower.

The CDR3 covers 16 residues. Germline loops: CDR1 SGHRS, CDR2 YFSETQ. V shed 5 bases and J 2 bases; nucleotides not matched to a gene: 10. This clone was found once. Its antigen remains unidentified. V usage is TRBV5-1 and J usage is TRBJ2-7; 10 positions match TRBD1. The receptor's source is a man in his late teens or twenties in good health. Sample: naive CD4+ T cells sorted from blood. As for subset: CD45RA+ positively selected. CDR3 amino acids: CASRRDRGGLAYEQYF. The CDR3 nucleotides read TGCGCCAGCAGAAGGGACAGGGGAGGCCTAGCCTACGAGCAGTACTTC.